These 4 T cell receptor beta chains came from one sample sequenced in a study of beta chain features in type 1 diabetes listed by TCRdb under 2018. The research as a whole found: In all four CD4+ subsets, TCRB CDR3 length was moderately but significantly shorter in type 1 diabetes patients.

Antigen specificity for these receptors is unknown. The library was produced with the immunoSEQ multiplex PCR assay. The entire isolated RNA was reverse transcribed using the High Capacity cDNA Reverse Transcription Kit, and thus expressed TCRB transcripts were sequenced. TCRdb retrieved this table from immuneACCESS and kept in-frame rearrangements only. Not all clones are present; in checked studies, unresolved V genes account for under half, and no reason is known for the remainder. This sample has 300,000 to 350,000 clones in its table, and approximately 15% of those were observed once. About 0.015% of the sample is held by the ten biggest clonotypes. Sequences were obtained from naive CD4+ T cells from blood. The cell subset or site label here, explained by the study, means: true naive CD4+ T cells. These TCRs come from a woman aged 18-30 years with type 1 diabetes.

J is TRBJ2-1 and V is TRBV5-4; 9 bases map to TRBD1. Germline CDR1 and CDR2: SGHNT and YYREEE (reference sequence). This CDR3 region has 15 residues. J gave up 4 bases and V 4 bases, and 6 bases lay outside the gene matches. The CDR3 DNA reads TGTGCCAGCAGCCCAGACAGGGGGATATACAATGAGCAGTTCTTC. Encoded protein: CASSPDRGIYNEQFF.

The chain combines TRBV6-5 with TRBJ2-3; 8 bases map to TRBD1. The V segment lost 6 bases and the J segment 4 bases; nucleotides outside the gene matches: 3. The CDR3 has 13 amino acids. CDR1 is MNHEY, CDR2 SVGAGI, per germline. The CDR3 region is CASRPDRADTQYF. The CDR3 coding sequence is TGTGCCAGCAGACCGGACAGGGCAGATACGCAGTATTTT.

This chain uses TRBV14 with TRBJ2-1, with 7 bases aligning to TRBD1. The junction had 7 bases not matched to a gene; V was cut back by 1 base and J by 4 bases. In germline, CDR1 is SGHDN, CDR2 FVKESK. This CDR3 region has 16 residues. The CDR3 nucleotides read TGTGCCAGCAGCCAAGGAACCGGGACAGTTTACAATGAGCAGTTCTTC. Its translation is CASSQGTGTVYNEQFF.

This clone was seen only a few times. This sequence joins TRBV9 and TRBJ2-3, with D possibly TRBD2 on 6 matching bases. V was cut by 1 base and J by 4 bases, with 13 bases left in between. CDR1 and CDR2 (germline): SGDLS, YYNGEE. The CDR3 has 15 residues. CDR3 DNA sequence: TGTGCCAGCAGCGTACGAGGACGGGAGTCAGATACGCAGTATTTT. Its translation is CASSVRGRESDTQYF.